This T cell receptor beta chain was retrieved from a study of technical replicates of blood from several donors. Here immunoSEQ multiplex PCR was the method, and the copy in TCRdb shows in-frame clones only, minus some. The profile shows tens of thousands of clones, about 95% of them singletons. The ends were cut back, 2 bases at V and 0 bases at J, with 17 bases in the middle. CDR3 length: 17 residues. Germline CDR1 reads MGHRA; CDR2 reads YSYEKL. Sample: T cells isolated from PBMCs. This TCR was sampled from a human donor in good health. The rearrangement joins TRBV4-1 to TRBJ2-7; D unclear. This chain's CDR3 is CASSQPTISKGSYEQYF. DNA of the CDR3: TGCGCCAGCAGCCAACCGACCATTAGCAAAGGCTCCTACGAGCAGTACTTC.